Each of the 10 T cell receptor beta chains below was sequenced from the same sample in a study of OX40 agonist ivuxolimab in advanced cancers. The assay was immunoSEQ multiplex PCR, and TCRdb's table has in-frame clones only and misses some. This sample has 70,000 or so clones, with 80% to 90% found just once. Here the sequenced sample was CD4+ or CD8+ T cells sorted from blood, taken in a trial of the OX40 agonist ivuxolimab. The receptor source for this set is an adult with an advanced solid tumor such as melanoma, head and neck, liver or kidney cancer.

This rearrangement joins TRBV25-1 to TRBJ2-1; 9 nucleotides match TRBD1. Trimming took 4 bases from V and 6 from J; bases not matched to a gene: 4. The CDR3 spans 14 residues. Germline loops: CDR1 MGHDK, CDR2 SYGVNS. Here the CDR3 reads CASSAMTGGNEQFF. The DNA of the CDR3 is TGTGCCAGCAGTGCCATGACAGGGGGCAATGAGCAGTTCTTC. Together with reference TRBV25-1 and TRBJ2-1, the CDR3 gives the full variable domain: EADIYQTPRYLVIGTGKKITLECSQTMGHDKMYWYQQDPGMELHLIHYSYGVNSTEKGDLSSESTVSRIRTEHFPLTLESARPSHTSQYLCASSAMTGGNEQFFGPGTRLTVL.

V and J are TRBV29-1 and TRBJ1-1; no definite D call. This CDR3 is built from 14 residues. Germline CDR1 SQVTM, CDR2 ANQGSEA. V was clipped by 1 base and J by 5 bases, with 14 bases between them. The DNA for the CDR3 is TGCAGCGTTGAAGGTTCACCTACGTGGACTGAAGCTTTCTTT. Its protein is CSVEGSPTWTEAFF.

The V call is TRBV5-4, the J call TRBJ2-5; 7 nucleotides match TRBD2. Germline V lookup: CDR1 SGHNT, CDR2 YYREEE (reference sequence). The CDR3 contains 13 residues. Trimming removed 4 bases from V and 2 bases from J; junction bases left unmatched: 2. CDR3 residues: CASSGGLQETQYF. The CDR3 nucleotides are TGTGCCAGCAGCGGGGGACTACAAGAGACCCAGTACTTC.

The genes are TRBV28 and TRBJ2-1, with 12 positions matching TRBD2. The CDR3 totals 22 residues. With 4 bases clipped from V and 0 bases from J, the junction kept 19 bases outside the gene matches. The germline V gene encodes CDR1 MDHEN and CDR2 SYDVKM. The CDR3 reads CASSWTYHDSRTSGASYNEQFF. Written as DNA, the CDR3 is TGTGCCAGCAGTTGGACTTACCACGATTCTCGGACTAGCGGGGCCTCCTACAATGAGCAGTTCTTC. The full variable domain, with the rest looked up from reference TRBV28 and TRBJ2-1, is DVKVTQSSRYLVKRTGEKVFLECVQDMDHENMFWYRQDPGLGLRLIYFSYDVKMKEKGDIPEGYSVSREKKERFSLILESASTNQTSMYLCASSWTYHDSRTSGASYNEQFFGPGTRLTVL.

The V and J genes are TRBV23-1 and TRBJ1-2; 12 bases are a match to TRBD1. TRBV23-1 counts as an open reading frame of uncertain function. V lost 3 bases to trimming and J lost 3 bases; unmatched junction nucleotides: 5. The CDR3 totals 16 residues. CDR3 loop: CASSHGDRGQDYGYTF. CDR3 DNA sequence: TGCGCCAGCAGTCATGGGGACAGGGGGCAAGACTATGGCTACACCTTC.

This chain uses TRBV7-3 with TRBJ2-1, with D perhaps matching TRBD2 (6 bases). Trimming took off 5 bases at V and 7 bases at J, with 12 bases between the two ends. The length of the CDR3 is 13 residues. Germline CDR1 reads SGHTA; CDR2 reads FQGTGA. The CDR3 reads CASSPRRGNEQFF. The CDR3 coding sequence is TGTGCCAGCAGCCCTCGGCGGGGTAATGAGCAGTTCTTC.

The chain employs TRBV9 and TRBJ2-6; the match to TRBD1 covers 7 bases. Unmatched junction bases numbered 11, after V lost 4 bases and J lost 1 base. Germline V gene data show CDR1 as SGDLS and CDR2 as YYNGEE. CDR3 length: 18 amino acids. The CDR3 loop reads CASSFRWDRSSGANVLTF. In DNA, the CDR3 is TGTGCCAGCAGCTTCCGGTGGGACAGATCTTCTGGGGCCAACGTCCTGACTTTC.

This clone showed up just once. The rearrangement joins TRBV29-1 to TRBJ2-1; 12 positions agree with TRBD2. The V gene end was trimmed by 0 bases and the J gene end by 10 bases; junction bases not matched to a gene: 7. Germline V gene data show CDR1 as SQVTM and CDR2 as ANQGSEA. The CDR3 sequence is 15 residues long. Here the CDR3 DNA reads TGCAGCGTTGAAGATAGTCTAGCGGGAGGGGGCGAGCAGTTCTTC. Residues: CSVEDSLAGGGEQFF.

The genes are TRBV7-9 and TRBJ2-2; D unclear. The length of the CDR3 is 15 residues. The germline V gene has CDR1 SEHNR and CDR2 FQNEAQ (reference sequence). V was trimmed by 4 bases and J by 6 bases, leaving 15 bases between them. The CDR3 nucleotides are TGTGCCAGCAGCTCCCTCCCCGTTACGTCCGGGGAGCTGTTTTTT. This codes for CASSSLPVTSGELFF.

This chain links TRBV7-9 with TRBJ2-2; possible D gene TRBD2, 6 bases. The V gene's germline CDR1 is SEHNR and CDR2 FQNEAQ (reference sequence). V lost 2 bases, J lost 5 bases, and 12 bases lay in between. There are 15 residues in the CDR3. The CDR3 coding sequence is TGTGCCAGCAGCTTAAGGAGGGCCGAGACCGGGGAGCTGTTTTTT. Protein product: CASSLRRAETGELFF.